The 15 T cell receptor beta chains given below trace back to one sample, sequenced in a study of cytomegalovirus exposure and HLA in healthy donors. The study ran its PCR with 60 Vbeta and 13 Jbeta primers. Produced via immunoSEQ multiplex PCR; TCRdb's table is partial and in-frame only. Its listing shows under 70,000 clones. The sequenced material came from PBMCs. Source of these receptors: a female donor in good health and CMV-seropositive.

The CDR3: CASSHGGGMSTDTQYF. The CDR3 DNA follows: TGCGCCAGCAGCCACGGGGGTGGGATGAGCACAGATACGCAGTATTTT. V is TRBV4-1 and J is TRBJ2-3, with D possibly TRBD2 on 6 matching bases. Per germline, CDR1 MGHRA and CDR2 YSYEKL. The germline V and J ends were trimmed by 3 bases and 0 bases, with 13 bases remaining between them. CDR3 length: 16 residues.

For this clone: The junction and the germline gene differ at one end; a read error may be behind it. The gene calls are TRBV12-5 and TRBJ2-5, with D maybe TRBD1 (6 bases). This CDR3 is built from 12 residues. Per germline, CDR1 LGHNT and CDR2 FRNRAP. CDR3 nucleotide sequence: TGTGCTAGTGGCTTGGACAGCCAGACCCAGTACTTC. This translates into CASGLDSQTQYF.

This sequence joins TRBV7-9 and TRBJ1-5; 8 bases agree with TRBD1. With V trimmed by 5 bases and J by 13 bases, 7 bases remained unmatched. The CDR3 totals 12 residues. The germline gives CDR1 SEHNR, CDR2 FQNEAQ (reference sequence). The CDR3 sequence: CASSIGQGGQHF. Here the CDR3 DNA reads TGTGCCAGCAGCATCGGACAGGGCGGACAGCATTTT.

V is TRBV15 and J is TRBJ2-7; possibly TRBD1 for D (6 bases). CDR3 length: 14 residues. Germline V CDR1 and CDR2: LNHNV, YYDKDF (reference sequence). V dropped 3 bases and J dropped 2 bases, with 11 bases sitting between them. The CDR3 DNA reads as TGTGCCACCAGCAGGCCAGGGGCCCCCTACGAGCAGTACTTC. The encoded protein is CATSRPGAPYEQYF.

The chain links TRBV29-1 to TRBJ2-2, with a weak D call TRBD2 (6 bases). V was clipped by 7 bases and J by 2 bases, with 17 bases between them. The CDR3 has 15 residues. Germline assignment: CDR1 SQVTM and CDR2 ANQGSEA. CDR3 in DNA: TGCAGCGCCTCACCGGAGGGGTTTAACACCGGGGAGCTGTTTTTT. It yields the protein CSASPEGFNTGELFF.

This sequence joins TRBV6-6 and TRBJ2-3, with D possibly matching TRBD1 (5 bases). This CDR3 comprises 12 residues. Germline CDR1 MNHNY, CDR2 SVGAGI (reference sequence). V lost 6 bases and J 6 bases, leaving 10 bases between the germline ends. CDR3 coding DNA: TGTGCCAGCAGGGACCAGGGCGATACGCAGTATTTT. This gives the protein CASRDQGDTQYF.

This chain uses TRBV7-3 with TRBJ1-6; 7 bases match TRBD1. V trimming: 2 bases; J trimming: 5 bases; junction bases outside the gene matches: 0. This CDR3 region has 14 residues. Germline CDR1 is SGHTA and CDR2 is FQGTGA. Here the CDR3 reads CASSLDRDNSPLHF. The CDR3 DNA follows: TGTGCCAGCAGCTTAGACAGGGATAATTCACCCCTCCACTTT.

V usage is TRBV10-2 and J usage is TRBJ2-1, with 9 nucleotides matching TRBD1. This CDR3 region has 14 residues. V shed 6 bases, J shed 5 bases, and the junction held 5 bases outside the gene matches. In germline, CDR1 is WSHSY, CDR2 SAAADI. DNA of the CDR3: TGCGCCAGCAGAACGGGACAGGGAAACAATGAGCAGTTCTTC. Amino acid sequence: CASRTGQGNNEQFF.

This chain links TRBV30 with TRBJ2-1; TRBD2 aligns across 9 bases. Germline V lookup: CDR1 GTSNPN, CDR2 SVGIG (reference sequence). The CDR3 length is 15 residues. J lost 3 bases, V lost 3 bases, and 6 bases had no gene match. CDR3 protein: CAWRTPSGNYNEQFF. The DNA for the CDR3 is TGTGCCTGGAGGACGCCTAGCGGGAACTACAATGAGCAGTTCTTC.

The chain joins TRBV11-2 to TRBJ1-2, with a weak D call TRBD1 (6 bases). The CDR3 is made up of 13 amino acids. V was pared by 5 bases and J by 2 bases, with 9 bases between. Germline CDR1 reads SGHAT; CDR2 reads FQNNGV. CDR3 region: CASSRGQNYGYTF. The CDR3, as DNA: TGTGCCAGCAGCCGAGGACAGAACTATGGCTACACCTTC.

This chain uses TRBV6-5 with TRBJ1-4, with D tentatively TRBD1 (6 bases). Germline V gives CDR1 MNHEY, CDR2 SVGAGI. Trimming left V 8 bases short and J 8 bases short, with 18 bases between. The CDR3 extends over 14 amino acids. The CDR3 DNA sequence: TGTGCCAGCGGGTCTGGCAGGGGCGGCGAAAAACTGTTTTTT. Protein product: CASGSGRGGEKLFF.

V is TRBV28 and J is TRBJ1-1, with D possibly TRBD1 on 5 matching bases. Trimming pared 6 bases from V and 11 bases from J, leaving 16 bases between. The CDR3 totals 12 residues. Germline-derived CDR1 and CDR2 are MDHEN and SYDVKM. This CDR3 reads CASRRGLLGAFF. The CDR3 DNA sequence: TGTGCCAGCAGAAGGGGCCTCCTCGGCGCTTTCTTT. Variable domain in full (rest from reference TRBV28 and TRBJ1-1): DVKVTQSSRYLVKRTGEKVFLECVQDMDHENMFWYRQDPGLGLRLIYFSYDVKMKEKGDIPEGYSVSREKKERFSLILESASTNQTSMYLCASRRGLLGAFFGQGTRLTVV.

V usage is TRBV27 and J usage is TRBJ2-1; 11 positions match TRBD2. Trimming cost V 4 bases and J 2 bases; bases outside gene matches: 4. The germline V gene encodes CDR1 MNHEY and CDR2 SMNVEV (reference sequence). CDR3 length equals 16 residues. CDR3 amino acids: CASSSRLAGPYNEQFF. For the CDR3, the DNA is TGTGCCAGCAGTTCGCGACTAGCGGGGCCCTACAATGAGCAGTTCTTC.

The V call is TRBV4-2, the J call TRBJ1-4; TRBD1 agrees at 10 bases. Unmatched junction bases numbered 5, after V lost 0 bases and J lost 7 bases. This CDR3 region has 16 residues. CDR1 and CDR2 from the germline V gene are LGHNA and YNFKEQ. The CDR3 nucleotides read TGTGCCAGCAGCCAAGAGATGGACAGGGGGGCTGAAAAACTGTTTTTT. Protein: CASSQEMDRGAEKLFF.

The CDR3 DNA reads as TGTGCCAGCAGTTTTCCTCAGCGGGGCGGGACCGATAGAACCTCCTACGAGCAGTACTTC. Its translation: CASSFPQRGGTDRTSYEQYF. This chain links TRBV28 with TRBJ2-7, with TRBD2 matching 7 bases. The germline V gene has CDR1 MDHEN and CDR2 SYDVKM. This CDR3 has 20 residues. Trimming removed 3 bases from V and 0 bases from J; junction bases left unmatched: 20.